This TCR beta chain was captured by sequencing in a study of blood T cell repertoires in COVID-19. Original methodology: How many nucleated cells were present was estimated from reference gene primer amplification. Clones were sequenced by immunoSEQ multiplex PCR, and TCRdb holds only the in-frame ones, with some missing. D and trimming were read from the DNA, whereas the V and J calls and clone size are those reported in that table. The profile covers about 220,000 clones, with about four fifths appearing a single time and about 3.9% taken by the ten largest. The junction had 7 bases not matched to a gene; V was cut back by 1 base and J by 10 bases. The CDR3 length is 14 residues. CDR1 SGHAT and CDR2 FQDESV come from the germline V gene (reference sequence).

The clonotype comes from an elderly woman with acute or convalescent COVID-19. The chain recombines TRBV11-1 with TRBJ2-7, with TRBD2 matching 10 bases. The specimen was peripheral blood. The CDR3: CASSLGNSGGRQYF. CDR3 in DNA: TGTGCCAGCAGCTTAGGTAATAGCGGGGGGCGTCAGTACTTC.